This record looks at one T cell receptor beta chain sequence and its context. Its specificity is unknown. This sample stems from a study of T cell clones after liver transplantation. Study background: TCRbeta sequencing after a pre-transplant mixed lymphocyte reaction identified graft-donor-reactive clones, later tracked in post-transplant blood. General study results and limits: Compared with third party-reactive sequences, donor-reactive ones declined more, independent of withdrawal success.

Thawed unstimulated PBMCs were FACS-sorted by CD3, CD4 and CD8 into two populations. The repertoire was sequenced with immunoSEQ multiplex PCR; TCRdb's copy has only in-frame clones and lacks some. The sample lists some 70,000 clones; about 92% were seen once. The ends lost 3 bases at V and 7 bases at J; junction bases unmatched: 4. The CDR3 extends over 14 amino acids. Germline lookup yields CDR1 SGHNT and CDR2 YYREEE (reference sequence). The chain uses TRBV5-4 and TRBJ2-2; TRBD2 aligns across 9 bases. This sequence originates from a human donor who received a liver transplant. The specimen was CD4+ T cells from blood, collected before liver transplant. As DNA, the CDR3 is TGTGCCAGCAGCTCTATAGCGGGAGTCGGGGAGCTGTTTTTT. It specifies CASSSIAGVGELFF.